Below, 11 T cell receptor beta chains from the same sample are listed, as sequenced in a study of T cell repertoires in ileal Crohn's disease. Sequenced by immunoSEQ multiplex PCR; TCRdb stores in-frame clones only, minus some. The repertoire includes 15,000 to 20,000 clones, about 92% of them detected once, and 3% to 4% sits in the top ten. Sequences were obtained from ileal tissue. Source of these receptors: an adult with Crohn's disease.

J is TRBJ2-2 and V is TRBV7-9; D is possibly TRBD2 (5 bases). The CDR3 spans 15 residues. Between the trimmed V and J ends, which lost 5 bases and 1 base, there was a span of 11 bases. The germline gives CDR1 SEHNR, CDR2 FQNEAQ (reference sequence). The CDR3 DNA sequence: TGTGCCAGCAGCGGGCGGACTGGGAACACCGGGGAGCTGTTTTTT. Translation: CASSGRTGNTGELFF.

This clone appeared once. The chain has TRBV10-1 and TRBJ2-2; TRBD2 might be the D (5 bases). V was trimmed by 11 bases and J by 5 bases, leaving 15 bases between them. Germline CDR1 and CDR2: WNHNN and SYGVQD (reference sequence). CDR3 length: 13 residues. CDR3 sequence: CAGRGRGTGELFF. In DNA form, the CDR3 reads TGCGCCGGTCGCGGTCGGGGTACCGGGGAGCTGTTTTTT.

The rearrangement links TRBV5-1 to TRBJ1-2, with a possible D match to TRBD1 (6 bases). Germline V gene lookup returns CDR1 SGHRS and CDR2 YFSETQ. V lost 6 bases and J lost 4, with 16 bases in between. This CDR3 contains 14 residues. CDR3 nucleotides: TGCGCCAGCACTTGGGGGCAGGTTGCCTATGGCTACACCTTC. As protein: CASTWGQVAYGYTF.

This chain connects TRBV7-3 to TRBJ2-2; D not resolved. The CDR3 is made up of 14 amino acids. Germline CDR1 reads SGHTA; CDR2 reads FQGTGA. V lost 6 bases to trimming and J lost 0 bases, with 8 bases between them. Here the CDR3 DNA reads TGTGCCAGCAGGGGCATTGCGAACACCGGGGAGCTGTTTTTT. Translated: CASRGIANTGELFF.

The chain has TRBV27 and TRBJ1-2, with a possible D match to TRBD1 (5 bases). CDR3 length equals 15 residues. Trimming took off 2 bases at V and 10 bases at J, with 20 bases between the two ends. Per germline, CDR1 MNHEY and CDR2 SMNVEV (reference sequence). This chain's CDR3 is CASSLGQGPYRVYTF. CDR3 nucleotide sequence: TGTGCCAGCAGTTTAGGGCAGGGCCCTTATCGGGTCTACACCTTC.

CDR3 in amino acids: CASKGQGGEETQYF. The CDR3 DNA is TGTGCCAGCAAGGGCCAGGGGGGCGAAGAGACCCAGTACTTC. The V call is TRBV2, the J call TRBJ2-5; a possible D gene is TRBD1 (7 bases). CDR1 is SNHLY and CDR2 is FYNNEI in the germline V gene. CDR3 size: 14 residues. V shed 7 bases and J shed 3 bases, with 15 bases lying between them.

Written as DNA, the CDR3 is TGCGCCAGCAGCAAGCTTCAGGCCCGTGGGACTGAAGCTTTCTTT. This codes for CASSKLQARGTEAFF. The chain is built from TRBV5-1 and TRBJ1-1, with D unresolved. Germline loops: CDR1 SGHRS, CDR2 YFSETQ. V was trimmed by 4 bases and J by 5 bases, leaving 18 bases between them. The length of the CDR3 is 15 residues.

This chain uses TRBV2 with TRBJ2-5; 7 bases align to TRBD2. CDR1 SNHLY and CDR2 FYNNEI come from the germline V gene. Trimming took 4 bases from V and 3 from J; bases not matched to a gene: 5. The CDR3 totals 14 residues. In nucleotides, the CDR3 is TGTGCCAGCAGTGTTAGACTAGCAGAAGAGACCCAGTACTTC. The encoded protein is CASSVRLAEETQYF.

The chain has TRBV11-2 and TRBJ1-1; 10 positions agree with TRBD1. This CDR3 spans 15 amino acids. Trimming cost V 5 bases and J 1 base; bases outside gene matches: 4. CDR1 SGHAT and CDR2 FQNNGV come from the germline V gene. The DNA of the CDR3 is TGTGCCAGCAGCCTGACAGGGGGCTCGAACACTGAAGCTTTCTTT. Protein product: CASSLTGGSNTEAFF.

The V call is TRBV7-2, the J call TRBJ1-6; no definite D call. Germline lookup yields CDR1 SGHTA and CDR2 FQGNSA. Trimming removed 1 base from V and 7 bases from J, with 17 bases in between. This CDR3 contains 17 residues. The CDR3 DNA reads TGTGCCAGCAGCTTAGGAGGAGCCGGGTTGAGGAATTCACCCCTCCACTTT. Its translation is CASSLGGAGLRNSPLHF.

The chain recombines TRBV19 with TRBJ2-5, with D possibly matching TRBD1 (6 bases). The DNA end is more similar to TRBJ2-7, so the J call may be wrong. CDR3 length equals 12 residues. Germline V gene data show CDR1 as LNHDA and CDR2 as SQIVND (reference sequence). This chain's CDR3 is CASSMTGYEQYF. As DNA, the CDR3 is TGTGCCAGTAGTATGACAGGATACGAGCAGTACTTC.